This T cell receptor beta chain was profiled in a study of post-analysis software for immune sequencing data. On the study more broadly: There were relapsing-remitting, secondary progressive and progressive-relapsing multiple sclerosis among the disease courses included.

Germline-derived CDR1 and CDR2 are SGHVS and FQNEAQ. The CDR3 contains 18 residues. Trimming removed 1 base from V and 6 bases from J; junction bases left unmatched: 11. Study-level findings and limits: A significant reduction in normalized Chao1 diversity was observed in multiple sclerosis patients versus controls. Strong co-clustering by F measure linked samples that shared a preparation batch. About 5 TRBV segments occurring more often in patients than controls included TRBV5-6, TRBV5-1 and TRBV20-1.

This clonotype was recorded a few times. No antigen is known for it. TCR beta cDNA libraries had unique molecular identifiers. A few hundred thousand cDNA molecules were obtained from about 0.98 to 11 million T cells. TCRdb redid the calling of the PCR reads with MiXCR, one entry per CDR3 protein. Of roughly 540,000 distinct CDR3 sequences listed, around a third are singletons. This rearrangement joins TRBV7-8 to TRBJ1-5; 11 bases are a match to TRBD1. Sequencing used blood. The receptor was isolated from a girl under 18 with multiple sclerosis. The CDR3 nucleotides read TGTGCCAGCAGCTTAGGTGATCCCGGGACAGGGGGTTTTCAGCCCCAGCATTTT. Translated: CASSLGDPGTGGFQPQHF.